This passage covers 32 T cell receptor beta chains from one sample sequenced in a study of blood T cells in healthy people across ages. Alongside a J-beta primer mix, a sample-barcoded 5' primer served in a second PCR lasting 7 to 11 cycles. TCRdb redid the calling of the 5' RACE reads with MiXCR, one entry per CDR3 protein. The sample lists around 1,800,000 distinct CDR3 sequences, approximately 39% occurring once. The sequenced sample consisted of blood. The source is a human donor in good health.

This clonotype has just a few counts. The rearrangement links TRBV7-2 to TRBJ1-2; D not resolved. The CDR3 spans 16 residues. Trimming took off 3 bases at V and 5 bases at J, with 19 bases between the two ends. Germline CDR1 reads SGHTA; CDR2 reads FQGNSA. The CDR3 DNA reads TGTGCCAGCAGCTTTAATTTTGGCACGCGTTCTTATGGCTACACCTTC. This encodes CASSFNFGTRSYGYTF.

V gene TRBV7-9 combines with J gene TRBJ2-1, with TRBD1 matching over 9 bases. Germline V gene sequence: CDR1 SEHNR, CDR2 FQNEAQ (reference sequence). CDR3 length: 15 amino acids. V shed 7 bases and J 2 bases; nucleotides not matched to a gene: 6. In nucleotides, the CDR3 is TGTGCCAGCACCCCTCGACAGGGGGCCTACAATGAGCAGTTCTTC. Its protein is CASTPRQGAYNEQFF. Variable domain in full (rest from reference TRBV7-9 and TRBJ2-1): DTGVSQNPRHKITKRGQNVTFRCDPISEHNRLYWYRQTLGQGPEFLTYFQNEAQLEKSRLLSDRFSAERPKGSFSTLEIQRTEQGDSAMYLCASTPRQGAYNEQFFGPGTRLTVL.

This clonotype was observed a few times. The chain links TRBV9 to TRBJ1-2; D ambiguous. The germline V and J ends were trimmed by 3 bases and 6 bases, with 12 bases remaining between them. The CDR3 is 13 residues long. The germline gives CDR1 SGDLS, CDR2 YYNGEE. CDR3 DNA: TGTGCCAGCAGCGGGCCACCCCCGGATGGCTACACCTTC. Residues: CASSGPPPDGYTF.

The chain joins TRBV20-1 to TRBJ2-5; tentative D call: TRBD2 (6 bases). The DNA end is a closer match to TRBJ2-7, so the J assignment may be wrong. The germline V gene has CDR1 DFQATT and CDR2 SNEGSKA (reference sequence). The CDR3 length is 13 residues. The CDR3 coding sequence is TGCAGTGCTGCCAGGGATTGGCGGGGCGAGCAGTACTTC. It specifies CSAARDWRGEQYF.

This clonotype came up a few times. The gene calls are TRBV4-1 and TRBJ2-7; no firm D call. CDR1 is MGHRA, CDR2 YSYEKL, per germline. There are 16 residues in the CDR3. V lost 0 bases to trimming and J lost 5 bases, with 17 bases between them. The chain's CDR3 is CASSQDRGFGPDEQYF. For the CDR3, the DNA is TGCGCCAGCAGCCAAGATCGCGGTTTCGGGCCCGACGAGCAGTACTTC.

This clonotype was observed at least ten times. The chain couples TRBV6-6 to TRBJ2-4; 8 bases align to TRBD1. The CDR3 contains 15 residues. The V gene's germline CDR1 is MNHNY and CDR2 SVGAGI (reference sequence). J was trimmed by 8 bases and V by 8 bases; bases with no gene match: 14. CDR3 protein: CASRPNPDRAYIQYF. The CDR3 bases are TGTGCCAGCCGACCCAATCCGGACAGGGCATACATTCAGTACTTC.

The V and J genes are TRBV7-2 and TRBJ1-2, with unresolved D. V was shortened by 6 bases and J by 4 bases, with 12 bases between the two germline ends. The length of the CDR3 is 13 residues. From germline, CDR1 is SGHTA and CDR2 FQGNSA. The CDR3 DNA reads as TGTGCCAGCAGTCAACAGACACCCTATGGCTACACCTTC. Translating gives CASSQQTPYGYTF. The full variable domain, rest sourced from reference TRBV7-2 and TRBJ1-2, is GAGVSQSPSNKVTEKGKDVELRCDPISGHTALYWYRQSLGQGLEFLIYFQGNSAPDKSGLPSDRFSAERTGGSVSTLTIQRTQQEDSAVYLCASSQQTPYGYTFGSGTRLTVV.

A few counts support this clonotype. The genes are TRBV27 and TRBJ2-7; 8 nucleotides match TRBD1. The V gene end was trimmed by 5 bases and the J gene end by 1 base; junction bases not matched to a gene: 4. The CDR3 consists of 14 residues. Germline CDR1 and CDR2: MNHEY and SMNVEV (reference sequence). The CDR3 spells CASSAGGPSYEQYF. The CDR3 nucleotides read TGTGCCAGCAGTGCAGGGGGCCCTTCCTACGAGCAGTACTTC.

V and J are TRBV7-9 and TRBJ2-7; the match to TRBD2 covers 9 bases. V gave up 10 bases and J gave up 0 bases; unmatched junction bases: 7. Germline V gives CDR1 SEHNR, CDR2 FQNEAQ (reference sequence). This CDR3 has 14 amino acids. CDR3 nucleotide sequence: TGTGCCACCGGGACTAGCCGATCCTCCTACGAGCAGTACTTC. Translating it yields CATGTSRSSYEQYF.

Note on this clonotype: This could be a read error, since a much larger clone is one nucleotide away. The V call is TRBV7-8, the J call TRBJ2-6; the match to TRBD1 covers 8 bases. Looked up from germline, CDR1 is SGHVS and CDR2 is FQNEAQ. This CDR3 spans 16 amino acids. CDR3 sequence: CASSLGQGSGANVRTF. The CDR3 DNA follows: TGTGCCAGCAGTCTCGGACAGGGATCTGGGGCCAACGTCCGGACTTTC.

The chain has TRBV28 and TRBJ2-3, with D possibly being TRBD2 (7 bases). V was shortened by 5 bases and J by 2 bases, with 20 bases between the two germline ends. The CDR3 runs to 17 residues. CDR1 MDHEN and CDR2 SYDVKM come from the germline V gene. The CDR3 DNA is TGTGCCAGCAGTCTGACTTTGGCGGGGGCCCTCACAGATACGCAGTATTTT. It yields the protein CASSLTLAGALTDTQYF.

Comment on this clonotype: It is likely a read error, because the conserved phenylalanine at the end of the CDR3 is missing. The V call is TRBV7-2, the J call TRBJ1-2; D call uncertain. Between the trimmed V and J ends, which lost 1 base and 2 bases, there was a span of 11 bases. Germline CDR1 SGHTA, CDR2 FQGNSA. CDR3 size: 15 residues. The CDR3: CASSLGGVANYGYTV. The CDR3 region has the DNA TGTGCCAGCAGCTTAGGTGGAGTGGCCAACTATGGCTACACCGTC.

In its sample, this clonotype was seen once. The chain uses TRBV20-1 and TRBJ1-1; D might be TRBD1 (6 bases). Germline CDR1 reads DFQATT; CDR2 reads SNEGSKA (reference sequence). CDR3 size: 13 residues. Trimming removed 5 bases at V and 3 bases at J, with 13 bases between. CDR3 protein: CSAPRQVDTEAFF. The CDR3 coding sequence is TGCAGTGCTCCCAGACAGGTAGACACTGAAGCTTTCTTT.

The J gene is TRBJ1-2, the V gene TRBV7-9, with TRBD1 matching over 9 bases. The germline CDR1 and CDR2 sequences are SEHNR and FQNEAQ (reference sequence). The CDR3 runs 15 residues. Trimming cost V 5 bases and J 2 bases; bases outside gene matches: 6. CDR3 bases: TGTGCCAGCAGCGGGACTACAGGGGGCAACTATGGCTACACCTTC. This translates into CASSGTTGGNYGYTF.

The chain uses TRBV29-1 and TRBJ2-5; 8 nucleotides match TRBD1. The CDR3 sequence is 14 residues long. Unmatched junction bases numbered 5, after V lost 4 bases and J lost 1 base. CDR1 is SQVTM, CDR2 ANQGSEA, per germline. CDR3 sequence: CSVGQGAIQETQYF. The CDR3 region has the DNA TGCAGCGTTGGGCAGGGGGCTATCCAAGAGACCCAGTACTTC.

This chain connects TRBV7-9 to TRBJ2-1; D is possibly TRBD1 (6 bases). With 8 bases removed from V and 8 bases from J, the gap between germline ends came to 16 bases. This CDR3 is 13 amino acids long. Germline V CDR1 and CDR2: SEHNR, FQNEAQ (reference sequence). CDR3 loop: CASGETGSDEQFF. CDR3 in DNA: TGTGCCAGCGGGGAAACAGGGAGCGATGAGCAGTTCTTC.

On this clonotype itself: A read error may produce the germline difference seen at one junction end. The chain carries TRBV15 and TRBJ1-1, with TRBD1 as a possible D gene (6 bases). Germline loops: CDR1 LNHNV, CDR2 YYDKDF (reference sequence). The CDR3 length is 14 residues. The CDR3 region has the DNA TGTGCCGCCAGTCATAACAGGGATGACACTGAAGCTTTCTTT. This sequence encodes CAASHNRDDTEAFF.

The V gene is TRBV28, the J gene TRBJ2-7; tentatively, D is TRBD2 (7 bases). Germline-derived CDR1 and CDR2 are MDHEN and SYDVKM. The V gene lost 3 bases and the J gene lost 0 bases, with 18 bases spanning the gap. The CDR3 is 17 residues long. The CDR3 nucleotides are TGTGCCAGCAGTTTCCCTCCCGCAGGGGACTACTCCTACGAGCAGTACTTC. It is translated as CASSFPPAGDYSYEQYF.

This chain uses TRBV5-1 with TRBJ1-2, with TRBD1 identical over 9 bases. After removal of 3 bases from V and 3 bases from J, the junction contained 6 bases not matched to a gene. CDR1 and CDR2 (germline): SGHRS, YFSETQ. The CDR3 length is 15 residues. This CDR3 reads CASSSQDRGDYGYTF. CDR3 bases: TGCGCCAGCAGCTCCCAAGACAGGGGGGACTATGGCTACACCTTC.

This chain links TRBV7-3 with TRBJ2-4, with D tentatively TRBD1 (5 bases). The J call may not be correct, given that the DNA end is closer to TRBJ2-7. The V gene's germline CDR1 is SGHTA and CDR2 FQGTGA. The CDR3 is made up of 13 amino acids. This CDR3 reads CASSWADIHEQYF. The CDR3 DNA sequence: TGTGCCAGCAGCTGGGCGGACATCCACGAGCAGTACTTC.

This clonotype was found a few times. The chain couples TRBV10-3 to TRBJ2-4; 9 nucleotides align to TRBD1. CDR3 length: 14 amino acids. Trimming removed 10 bases from V and 13 bases from J; junction bases left unmatched: 17. The V gene's germline CDR1 is ENHRY and CDR2 SYGVKD. The CDR3 region is CATNHRDRVNEQYF. For the CDR3, the DNA is TGTGCCACCAATCACCGGGACAGGGTGAATGAGCAGTACTTC.

V is TRBV20-1 and J is TRBJ2-3; the match to TRBD1 covers 8 bases. Germline lookup yields CDR1 DFQATT and CDR2 SNEGSKA (reference sequence). V lost 2 bases and J lost 2; bases outside the gene matches: 9. This CDR3 spans 16 amino acids. The CDR3 region has the DNA TGCAGTGCTAGAAATCGAGGACAGGGCCTCACAGATACGCAGTATTTT. It specifies CSARNRGQGLTDTQYF.

The CDR3 DNA follows: TGTGCCAGCAGTCGAACAGGGATTAGCTCCTATAATTCACCCCTCCACTTT. This codes for CASSRTGISSYNSPLHF. The chain combines TRBV6-2 or TRBV6-3 with TRBJ1-6, with D possibly matching TRBD1 (6 bases). Trimming stripped 5 bases from V and 0 bases from J, with 14 bases between. This CDR3 comprises 17 residues. CDR1 is MNHEY and CDR2 is SVGEGT in the germline V gene.

This chain links TRBV7-9 with TRBJ1-2; the D gene is possibly TRBD1 (5 bases). Germline values: CDR1 SEHNR, CDR2 FQNEAQ (reference sequence). The CDR3 loop spans 11 amino acids. The ends were cut back, 11 bases at V and 4 bases at J, with 11 bases in the middle. CDR3 in DNA: TGTGCCGGGGGGGGGTCCTATGGCTACACCTTC. Translation: CAGGGSYGYTF.

This clonotype was found a few times. CDR3: CASSYSLPSNYGYTF. In DNA, the CDR3 is TGTGCCAGCAGTTACTCGTTGCCGTCTAACTATGGCTACACCTTC. The J gene is TRBJ1-2, the V gene TRBV6-2 or TRBV6-3; D gene unclear. The CDR3 extends over 15 amino acids. Trimming cost V 0 bases and J 0 bases, with 8 bases left between them. Germline CDR1 is MNHEY and CDR2 is SVGEGT.

V usage is TRBV29-1 and J usage is TRBJ1-5; 7 bases match TRBD1. CDR3 size: 14 residues. The germline V gene has CDR1 SQVTM and CDR2 ANQGSEA. The V and J ends lost 4 bases and 5 bases, in that order; junction bases with no gene match: 8. CDR3 in amino acids: CSVGSGGGDQPQHF. The CDR3 DNA sequence: TGCAGCGTTGGATCAGGGGGAGGGGATCAGCCCCAGCATTTT. The full variable domain, in which reference TRBV29-1 and TRBJ1-5 provide the parts outside the CDR3, is SAVISQKPSRDICQRGTSLTIQCQVDSQVTMMFWYRQQPGQSLTLIATANQGSEATYESGFVIDKFPISRPNLTFSTLTVSNMSPEDSSIYLCSVGSGGGDQPQHFGDGTRLSIL.

The V gene is TRBV28, the J gene TRBJ1-2; D may be TRBD1 (6 bases). The CDR3 has 15 residues. Germline V lookup: CDR1 MDHEN, CDR2 SYDVKM. Deletions cut 5 bases from V and 6 bases from J, with 19 bases between. As DNA, the CDR3 is TGTGCCAGCAGTCCCTTCAGACAGGAGACGAATGGCTACACCTTC. Translating gives CASSPFRQETNGYTF.

The V and J genes are TRBV5-1 and TRBJ2-3; D is undetermined. CDR1 and CDR2 (germline): SGHRS, YFSETQ. Trimming cost V 1 base and J 6 bases, with 9 bases left between them. The CDR3 runs to 13 residues. The CDR3 DNA is TGCGCCAGCAGCTTGATCCCCGGCGATACGCAGTATTTT. Protein: CASSLIPGDTQYF. The whole variable domain, filled in from reference TRBV5-1 and TRBJ2-3, reads KAGVTQTPRYLIKTRGQQVTLSCSPISGHRSVSWYQQTPGQGLQFLFEYFSETQRNKGNFPGRFSGRQFSNSRSEMNVSTLELGDSALYLCASSLIPGDTQYFGPGTRLTVL.

There are a few counts of this clonotype. A junction end diverges from the germline sequence, so it may reflect a read error. The V call is TRBV6-2 or TRBV6-3, the J call TRBJ2-5, with D possibly TRBD1 on 6 matching bases. This CDR3 has 13 residues. Germline loops: CDR1 MNHEY, CDR2 SVGEGT. The CDR3 DNA is TGTGCCAGCAGGGCCCCCTCAGGGGAGAACCAGTACTTC. Translating it yields CASRAPSGENQYF.

V usage is TRBV29-1 and J usage is TRBJ1-1; 8 bases align to TRBD1. Germline values: CDR1 SQVTM, CDR2 ANQGSEA. Trimming removed 3 bases from V and 5 bases from J; junction bases left unmatched: 2. The CDR3 totals 12 residues. The CDR3 sequence is CSVDRGQTEAFF. In DNA, the CDR3 is TGCAGCGTTGACAGGGGGCAAACTGAAGCTTTCTTT.

Written as DNA, the CDR3 is TGTGCCAGCAACAGTGCTGGAAACACCATATATTTT. Translation gives CASNSAGNTIYF. The chain carries TRBV7-9 and TRBJ1-3; D not resolved. Germline V CDR1 and CDR2: SEHNR, FQNEAQ (reference sequence). There are 12 residues in the CDR3. The V end was cut by 7 bases, the J end by 2 bases, with 6 bases between. The variable domain in full, with the rest retrieved from reference TRBV7-9 and TRBJ1-3, is DTGVSQNPRHKITKRGQNVTFRCDPISEHNRLYWYRQTLGQGPEFLTYFQNEAQLEKSRLLSDRFSAERPKGSFSTLEIQRTEQGDSAMYLCASNSAGNTIYFGEGSWLTVV.

The chain has TRBV18 and TRBJ2-1; possibly TRBD1 or TRBD2 for D (6 bases each). The germline V gene encodes CDR1 KGHSH and CDR2 LQKENI. The V and J ends lost 2 bases and 8 bases respectively, with 13 bases between them. The CDR3 extends over 14 amino acids. CDR3 nucleotides: TGTGCCAGCTCACCAAATTGGGGGGCTGATGAGCAGTTCTTC. It encodes CASSPNWGADEQFF.